The rows below give T cell receptor beta chains drawn from one sample of a study of vaccination and CD4 T cells after COVID-19. Their antigens are not known. MiXCR was run by TCRdb on the PCR reads, yielding one entry per CDR3 protein. The table includes fewer than 25,000 distinct CDR3 sequences, about 52% detected once. Specimen: CD4+ T cells from blood, cultured in vitro. The receptors were gathered from a human donor who had recovered from COVID-19. Both conserved end residues are part of each CDR3. A D gene is named only where the DNA matches it firmly. Part of the rows lack a size; the others show once, few, many or a class for expanded clones.

DNA	CDR3	size	V	J	D
TGCAGTGCAGATAACCGGGACTCCTTGCGCGGCTACACCTTC	CSADNRDSLRGYTF	-	TRBV20-1	TRBJ1-2	-
TGCGCCAGCAGCTTGGTCCCAGGGATTGCTAGCACAGATACGCAGTATTTT	CASSLVPGIASTDTQYF	-	TRBV5-1	TRBJ2-3	-
TGTGCCATCAGAGGACGGATATCCACAGATACGCAGTATTTT	CAIRGRISTDTQYF	-	TRBV10-3	TRBJ2-3	-
TGTGCCAGCAATGTCGGGGAGAACTACGAGCAGTACTTC	CASNVGENYEQYF	-	TRBV6-1	TRBJ2-7	-
TGTGCCAGCAGTGATGTAGCGGGGGGCACAGATACGCAGTATTTT	CASSDVAGGTDTQYF	-	TRBV6-1	TRBJ2-3	TRBD2
TGTGCCAGCAGTCTCTCGGGAAGGGCCCAGCCCCAGCATTTT	CASSLSGRAQPQHF	-	TRBV6-1	TRBJ1-5	-
TGCAGTGCGCCGGGACAGCCTTATAGCAATCAGCCCCAGCATTTT	CSAPGQPYSNQPQHF	few	TRBV20-1	TRBJ1-5	TRBD1
TGCAGTGCTGGGGACAGGAGTTCCTACAATGAGCAGTTCTTC	CSAGDRSSYNEQFF	few	TRBV20-1	TRBJ2-1	TRBD1
TGCAGGGCCGGGACTACGATTAATGAGCAGTTCTTC	CRAGTTINEQFF	-	TRBV20-1	TRBJ2-1	TRBD2
TGTGCCAGCAGGGGGACAACCGCCACCAATCAGCCCCAGCATTTT	CASRGTTATNQPQHF	-	TRBV2	TRBJ1-5	-
TGTGCCAGCAGCTTAGGAGTTTTAGCGAGCACAGATACGCAGTATTTT	CASSLGVLASTDTQYF	few	TRBV7-8	TRBJ2-3	-
TGTGCCAGCAGGCCCGGGGACAGGGGGAACACTGAAGCTTTCTTT	CASRPGDRGNTEAFF	once	TRBV28	TRBJ1-1	TRBD1
TGTGCCACCAGTGCCCGAAGCACAGGGACCTACAATGAGCAGTTCTTC	CATSARSTGTYNEQFF	-	TRBV24-1	TRBJ2-1	-
TGTGCCAGCAGCTTGGGCTGGACAGGGGCGAGGGAGCAGTACTTC	CASSLGWTGAREQYF	once	TRBV5-6	TRBJ2-7	TRBD1
TGTGCCAGTAGTTCACGGGCCGACAACACTGAAGCTTTCTTT	CASSSRADNTEAFF	-	TRBV19	TRBJ1-1	-
TGTGCCAGCAGCCACGGCATGGGGGGGGCCGGAGATACGCAGTATTTT	CASSHGMGGAGDTQYF	-	TRBV6-1	TRBJ2-3	-
TGTGCCAGCAGCAAAGCGAGTAAGGGGCCGAACACTGAAGCTTTCTTT	CASSKASKGPNTEAFF	-	TRBV21-1	TRBJ1-1	-
TGTGCCAGCAGTGAGAGGCCAGGTTCCATGAACACTGAAGCTTTCTTT	CASSERPGSMNTEAFF	few	TRBV2	TRBJ1-1	-
TGCAGTGCTAGACCTCCCAGCGGCATCAATGAGCAGTTCTTC	CSARPPSGINEQFF	few	TRBV20-1	TRBJ2-1	-
TGTGCCAGCAGTTGGACAGCCGACTATGGCTACACCTTC	CASSWTADYGYTF	few	TRBV6-5	TRBJ1-2	-
TGTGCCAGCTCAGCGACGGACTATGGCTACACCTTC	CASSATDYGYTF	-	TRBV18	TRBJ1-2	-
TGTGCCAGCAGCTTAGATCCCCCTGGAGCGAGCTCCTACGAGCAGTACTTC	CASSLDPPGASSYEQYF	-	TRBV11-2	TRBJ2-7	-
TGTGCCAGCTCACCGGAGACGTACACTGAAGCTTTCTTT	CASSPETYTEAFF	-	TRBV18	TRBJ1-1	-
TGTGCCAGCAGGAAAGGACAGGGGGTCAAAAACATTCAGTACTTC	CASRKGQGVKNIQYF	few	TRBV6-1	TRBJ2-4	TRBD1
TGTGCCAGCTCCACAGGATTGCCGGCCTATGGCTACACCTTC	CASSTGLPAYGYTF	-	TRBV6-1	TRBJ1-2	-
TGTGCCACCCGCCGAAACACTATGGCCTTGAACACTGAAGCTTTCTTT	CATRRNTMALNTEAFF	-	TRBV6-1	TRBJ1-1	-
TGCAGTGCTAGACCCATCCGGGACAGAGACCGACGTGGGGCCAACGTCCTGACTTTC	CSARPIRDRDRRGANVLTF	-	TRBV20-1	TRBJ2-6	TRBD1
TGTGCCAGCAGTGAAGGAACCAGTGGCGATACGCAGTATTTT	CASSEGTSGDTQYF	-	TRBV6-4	TRBJ2-3	-
TGCAGTGCCGATAGGACATTAGGAGGTACGCAGTATTTT	CSADRTLGGTQYF	-	TRBV20-1	TRBJ2-3	-
TGTGCCAGCAGCCCAAGCGGGAACTCCCGACACAATGAGCAGTTCTTC	CASSPSGNSRHNEQFF	few	TRBV5-4	TRBJ2-1	TRBD2
TGTGCCAGCAGTTACTCTCCGGGACGGAAGTACAATGAGCAGTTCTTC	CASSYSPGRKYNEQFF	-	TRBV6-5	TRBJ2-1	-
TGTGCCAGCAGCTTAGCGGGAGGCGTCTACGAGCAGTACTTC	CASSLAGGVYEQYF	once	TRBV28	TRBJ2-7	TRBD2
TGTGCCAGCAGTTTGTCGGGGTGGAAGACCCAGTACTTC	CASSLSGWKTQYF	once	TRBV12-3/TRBV12-4	TRBJ2-5	-
TGCAGTGCTAGAGATCCTAGCGGGGGGCCCTTATGCTACGAGCAGTACTTC	CSARDPSGGPLCYEQYF	-	TRBV20-1	TRBJ2-7	TRBD2
TGTGCCAGCAGTTCACGACAGCATTCACCCCTCCACTTT	CASSSRQHSPLHF	-	TRBV27	TRBJ1-6	-
TGTGCCAGCAGTCCCCCGACAGGGCAGGGAAACATTCAGTACTTC	CASSPPTGQGNIQYF	-	TRBV28	TRBJ2-4	TRBD1
TGTGCCAGCAGCCTTAGCGATGGTGGCTACACCTTC	CASSLSDGGYTF	-	TRBV7-9	TRBJ1-2	-
TGTGCCAGCAGCTTATTATCAGGTTCCCACTCCTATAATTCACCCCTCCACTTT	CASSLLSGSHSYNSPLHF	-	TRBV7-8	TRBJ1-6	-
TGTGCCAGTTCCGACAACAGGGGGCTGGGAAACACCATATATTTT	CASSDNRGLGNTIYF	-	TRBV19	TRBJ1-3	TRBD1
TGTGCCAGCAGCCTGGAGCGGGGTAGCAATCAGCCCCAGCATTTT	CASSLERGSNQPQHF	few	TRBV7-6	TRBJ1-5	-
TGTGCCAGCAGCGTAGATAAGAATTCACCCCTCCACTTT	CASSVDKNSPLHF	-	TRBV9	TRBJ1-6	-
TGTGCCAGCAGCTTAGGCCAGGGAAATGGCTACACCTTC	CASSLGQGNGYTF	few	TRBV11-1	TRBJ1-2	-
TGTGCCAGCAGTTACCAAGGGACTAGCGGGAGGCGCAAGCAGTTCTTC	CASSYQGTSGRRKQFF	-	TRBV6-2/TRBV6-3	TRBJ2-1	TRBD2
TGTGCCAGCAGTCGGGGTTCGACCGCGCGCTACAATGAGCAGTTCTTC	CASSRGSTARYNEQFF	once	TRBV6-2/TRBV6-3	TRBJ2-1	-
TGTGCCAGTAGTAAGTTCTCGGACGGCGCCTATGGCTACACCTTC	CASSKFSDGAYGYTF	few	TRBV19	TRBJ1-2	-
TGTGCCAGCATTTCAAAACGGAGCTCCTACGAGCAGTACTTC	CASISKRSSYEQYF	-	TRBV28	TRBJ2-7	-
TGTGCCAGCAGAAGCGACAGCAATGAGCAGTTCTTC	CASRSDSNEQFF	-	TRBV2	TRBJ2-1	-
TGTGCCAGCAGTGCCGGGGACAGGGGCCCTGATCAGCCCCAGCATTTT	CASSAGDRGPDQPQHF	-	TRBV28	TRBJ1-5	TRBD1
TGCGCCAGCAGCCCAAACGTAGGGAATGAGCAGTTCTTC	CASSPNVGNEQFF	-	TRBV5-1	TRBJ2-1	-
TGTGCCAGCAGTGAACAGGGCGGGGAGGGTACGCAGTATTTT	CASSEQGGEGTQYF	few	TRBV2	TRBJ2-3	TRBD2
TGTGCCAGCAGCCCGCGGGAAGAGACCCAGTACTTC	CASSPREETQYF	-	TRBV28	TRBJ2-5	-
TGTGCCAGCAGTTATACAGGGGGAATAAGCAATCAGCCCCAGCATTTT	CASSYTGGISNQPQHF	-	TRBV12-3/TRBV12-4	TRBJ1-5	TRBD1
TGCAGTGCTACGACAGGGAGCTCTGGAAACACCATATATTTT	CSATTGSSGNTIYF	-	TRBV20-1	TRBJ1-3	TRBD1
TGTGCCAGCTCACCGACCATCAACACAGATACGCAGTATTTT	CASSPTINTDTQYF	-	TRBV18	TRBJ2-3	-